A single sample is the source of the 12 T cell receptor beta chains below, sequenced in a study of T cell repertoires in aging, cancer and after chemotherapy. Peripheral blood genomic DNA, not sorted cells or RNA, was the template. Rearranged V-D-J TRB sequences were amplified with a mixed TRB-A/B primer pool. One entry per CDR3 protein, called by TCRdb with MiXCR from the multiplex PCR reads. The sample comprises roughly 1,800 distinct CDR3 sequences, about 19% of which are singletons, and roughly 22% rests with the top ten. Sequenced: blood. The receptors stem from a human donor with a solid tumor.

This clonotype is termed medium-sized (0.01 to 0.1%). This sequence joins TRBV20-1 and TRBJ2-1; 7 positions match TRBD2. The length of the CDR3 is 16 residues. With V trimmed by 1 base and J by 3 bases, 9 bases remained unmatched. Germline lookup yields CDR1 DFQATT and CDR2 SNEGSKA (reference sequence). This CDR3 reads CSARVARGRGYNEQFF. DNA for the CDR3: TGCAGTGCTAGAGTGGCGCGCGGGAGAGGCTACAATGAGCAGTTCTTC.

This clonotype is medium-sized in the sample. The chain couples TRBV24-1 to TRBJ2-1; 9 bases map to TRBD2. Unmatched junction bases numbered 5, after V lost 4 bases and J lost 2 bases. This CDR3 is 16 amino acids long. Germline V CDR1 and CDR2: KGHDR, SFDVKD. This CDR3 reads CATSEGTSGPYNEQFF. In nucleotides, the CDR3 is TGTGCCACCAGTGAGGGTACTAGCGGGCCCTACAATGAGCAGTTCTTC.

The V and J genes are TRBV20-1 and TRBJ2-5, with D perhaps TRBD1 or TRBD2 (6 bases each). V lost 6 bases and J 6 bases, leaving 23 bases between the germline ends. Germline assignment: CDR1 DFQATT and CDR2 SNEGSKA (reference sequence). The CDR3 has 15 residues. The CDR3 DNA sequence: TGCAGTGCCCCCCGGTCGGGGGCTCTGGGTCAGACCCAGTACTTC. Encoded protein: CSAPRSGALGQTQYF.

In this sample, this clonotype is medium-sized. The chain combines TRBV19 with TRBJ2-2; no clear D. There are 13 residues in the CDR3. CDR1 is LNHDA, CDR2 SQIVND, per germline (reference sequence). Trimming took off 7 bases at V and 3 bases at J, with 9 bases between the two ends. CDR3 coding DNA: TGTGCCAGTAATGGGGTGGACACCGGGGAGCTGTTTTTT. The encoded protein is CASNGVDTGELFF.

This clonotype is medium-sized (0.01 to 0.1%) in the sample. V gene TRBV6-1 combines with J gene TRBJ1-3; TRBD1 agrees at 7 bases. The CDR3 contains 12 residues. The V gene's germline CDR1 is MNHNS and CDR2 SASEGT. The ends lost 10 bases at V and 3 bases at J; junction bases unmatched: 3. In nucleotides, the CDR3 is TGTGCCACCGGGACAGATGGAAACACCATATATTTT. Amino acid sequence: CATGTDGNTIYF.

Relative to its sample, this clonotype is medium-sized. The chain combines TRBV14 with TRBJ2-7; D is ambiguous. Germline V CDR1 and CDR2: SGHDN, FVKESK. The CDR3 has 12 amino acids. Trimming cost V 2 bases and J 3 bases, with 5 bases left between them. The CDR3 sequence: CASSQRIYEQYF. CDR3 DNA: TGTGCCAGCAGCCAACGGATCTACGAGCAGTACTTC.

In this sample, this clonotype is medium-sized. This rearrangement joins TRBV20-1 to TRBJ2-1, with 13 bases that match TRBD2. V was clipped by 3 bases and J by 8 bases; unmatched bases: 1. Per germline, CDR1 DFQATT and CDR2 SNEGSKA (reference sequence). The CDR3 length is 13 residues. CDR3 nucleotides: TGCAGTGCTAGGACTAGCGGGGGGCATGAGCAGTTCTTC. This encodes CSARTSGGHEQFF.

This clonotype has more than one count but fewer than ten. The rearrangement joins TRBV4-1 to TRBJ1-1; tentative D call: TRBD1 (5 bases). The germline V gene encodes CDR1 MGHRA and CDR2 YSYEKL. V was pared by 3 bases and J by 6 bases, with 17 bases between. The length of the CDR3 is 15 residues. CDR3 amino acids: CASSQPGVLSAEAFF. The CDR3 DNA reads as TGCGCCAGCAGCCAGCCGGGGGTATTAAGCGCTGAAGCTTTCTTT.

By share of the sample, this clonotype is large. The chain couples TRBV29-1 to TRBJ2-5; a weak D match, TRBD1 (6 bases). This CDR3 region has 16 residues. Trimming shortened V by 3 bases and J by 1 base, and 18 bases separated the two germline ends. Per the germline V gene, CDR1 is SQVTM and CDR2 is ANQGSEA. The CDR3 nucleotides read TGCAGCGTTGATAAAAGGCCGGGACAAATCCAAGAGACCCAGTACTTC. This translates into CSVDKRPGQIQETQYF. Full variable domain (rest looked up from reference TRBV29-1 and TRBJ2-5): SAVISQKPSRDICQRGTSLTIQCQVDSQVTMMFWYRQQPGQSLTLIATANQGSEATYESGFVIDKFPISRPNLTFSTLTVSNMSPEDSSIYLCSVDKRPGQIQETQYFGPGTRLLVL.

Note on this clonotype: At one of its ends the junction is not consistent with the germline gene, which may arise from a read error. V usage is TRBV7-2 and J usage is TRBJ1-2; TRBD1 is a possible D gene (6 bases). CDR3 size: 15 residues. The germline V gene encodes CDR1 SGHTA and CDR2 FQGNSA. The CDR3 nucleotides read TGCGCCAGCAGCCTAACCCCGGGGGCCGACTATGGCTACACCTTC. This codes for CASSLTPGADYGYTF.

Within the sample, this clonotype is medium-sized (0.01 to 0.1%). The V and J genes are TRBV4-2 and TRBJ2-2; D may be TRBD2 (6 bases). Looked up from germline, CDR1 is LGHNA and CDR2 is YNFKEQ. Trimming removed 4 bases from V and 5 bases from J, with 17 bases in between. This CDR3 is 16 amino acids long. DNA for the CDR3: TGTGCCAGCAGCCCTAAGGCCGGGAGTGAGACCGGGGAGCTGTTTTTT. Residues: CASSPKAGSETGELFF.

With regard to this clonotype: A much larger clone lies a single base off, so this may be a read error. The V and J genes are TRBV27 and TRBJ1-1; 7 nucleotides align to TRBD1. The CDR3 covers 20 residues. The germline CDR1 and CDR2 sequences are MNHEY and SMNVEV (reference sequence). This chain's CDR3 is CASSLGITGVRARGYTKAFF. The CDR3 coding sequence is TGTGCCAGCAGTTTAGGGATCACAGGGGTCCGTGCCCGGGGATACACTAAAGCTTTCTTT.